This T cell receptor beta chain was identified during a study of blood T cell repertoires in COVID-19. Measured with immunoSEQ multiplex PCR; TCRdb has only the in-frame clones, and not every one. The sample has 300,000 to 350,000 clones; roughly 89% are singletons. CDR1 is MNHEY and CDR2 is SVGAGI in the germline V gene. The CDR3 sequence is 13 residues long. Trimming cost V 5 bases and J 3 bases, with 11 bases left between them. The sequence was collected from a woman aged 18-35 years with acute COVID-19. This chain joins TRBV6-5 and TRBJ2-7; D perhaps matches TRBD1 (5 bases). Specimen: PBMCs or T cells enriched from blood (not recorded which). The CDR3 loop reads CASSPGHLYEQYF. CDR3 bases: TGTGCCAGCAGTCCTGGACACCTCTACGAGCAGTACTTC.